These 9 T cell receptor beta chains share one sample of origin, sequenced in a study of blood T cell repertoires in COVID-19. Clones were sequenced by immunoSEQ multiplex PCR, and TCRdb holds only the in-frame ones, with some missing. In the table there are under 100,000 clones, around 76% of which are singletons. Sequenced input: peripheral blood. Every receptor here comes from a woman aged 80 or older with active or convalescent COVID-19.

V is TRBV19 and J is TRBJ1-2, with a weak D call TRBD1 (6 bases). The germline V gene encodes CDR1 LNHDA and CDR2 SQIVND (reference sequence). The CDR3 consists of 15 residues. Trimming removed 3 bases at V and 7 bases at J, with 18 bases between. CDR3 sequence: CASSIEVRGAIGYTF. The CDR3 DNA sequence: TGTGCCAGTAGTATCGAGGTCCGGGGGGCGATTGGCTACACCTTC.

The gene calls are TRBV7-2 and TRBJ1-5, with TRBD1 matching over 7 bases. With V trimmed by 6 bases and J by 3 bases, 5 bases remained unmatched. The CDR3 has 14 residues. Per the germline V gene, CDR1 is SGHTA and CDR2 is FQGNSA. CDR3 sequence reads: CASSPGQDNQPQHF. CDR3 in DNA: TGTGCCAGCAGTCCAGGACAGGACAATCAGCCCCAGCATTTT.

The chain uses TRBV7-9 and TRBJ2-2, with D perhaps matching TRBD2 (5 bases). This CDR3 is 13 amino acids long. Per the germline V gene, CDR1 is SEHNR and CDR2 is FQNEAQ (reference sequence). V was shortened by 6 bases and J by 6 bases, with 11 bases between the two germline ends. CDR3 nucleotides: TGTGCCAGCAGTCTAGCCATAGCCGGGGAGCTGTTTTTT. Protein sequence: CASSLAIAGELFF.

CDR3 amino acids: CASSSGTGPYEQYF. As DNA, the CDR3 is TGCGCCAGCAGCTCCGGGACAGGGCCCTACGAGCAGTACTTC. The chain couples TRBV5-1 to TRBJ2-7, with 9 bases lining up with TRBD1. CDR1 is SGHRS, CDR2 YFSETQ, per germline. V dropped 3 bases and J dropped 2; count of bases not matched to a gene: 3. The CDR3 runs 14 residues.

V gene TRBV6-1 combines with J gene TRBJ2-1; possible D gene TRBD1, 5 bases. Germline V gene data show CDR1 as MNHNS and CDR2 as SASEGT. The CDR3 spans 14 residues. The ends were cut back, 1 base at V and 4 bases at J, with 8 bases in the middle. CDR3: CASSEGQMYNEQFF. DNA for the CDR3: TGTGCCAGCAGTGAAGGACAGATGTACAATGAGCAGTTCTTC.

The CDR3 is CASSGQVWGGEQFF. CDR3 nucleotides: TGTGCCAGCAGTGGGCAGGTGTGGGGGGGGGAGCAGTTCTTC. V is TRBV25-1 and J is TRBJ2-1; 7 bases line up with TRBD2. Germline loops: CDR1 MGHDK, CDR2 SYGVNS. Trimming removed 4 bases from V and 10 bases from J; junction bases left unmatched: 10. CDR3 length equals 14 residues.

The table lists this clone with many counts. The rearrangement uses TRBV4-3 and TRBJ2-1, with D unclear. V lost 0 bases and J lost 9, with 9 bases in between. The CDR3 sequence is 13 residues long. The germline gives CDR1 LGHNA, CDR2 YSLEER. CDR3 sequence reads: CASSQDRWSEQFF. CDR3 nucleotide sequence: TGCGCCAGCAGCCAAGATCGGTGGAGTGAGCAGTTCTTC.

This clone was observed a handful of times. This chain joins TRBV4-3 and TRBJ2-1; the D gene is possibly TRBD2 (6 bases). The CDR3 extends over 16 amino acids. V was cut by 1 base and J by 5 bases, with 15 bases left in between. Germline CDR1 LGHNA, CDR2 YSLEER. The CDR3 DNA follows: TGCGCCAGCAGCCAAGGATCGGGGCTAGCGCACAATGAGCAGTTCTTC. Protein sequence: CASSQGSGLAHNEQFF.

V usage is TRBV12-3 or TRBV12-4 and J usage is TRBJ1-2; D may be TRBD1 (6 bases). The CDR3 is 11 amino acids. Trimming removed 8 bases from V and 7 bases from J, with 11 bases in between. CDR3 DNA: TGTGCCAGCCGGGGGGCAGCTGGCTACACCTTC. It translates to CASRGAAGYTF.